The 14 T cell receptor beta chains given below trace back to one sample, sequenced in a study of T cell changes during pregnancy in multiple sclerosis (dated by TCRdb to between 2018 and 2020). The library was obtained by the immunoSEQ multiplex PCR assay. Drawn from immuneACCESS, this table holds only the in-frame rearrangements with V and J called that TCRdb kept. Clones are partly lost; checked studies trace under half to an unresolved V gene and leave the rest unexplained. This sample holds 65,000 to 80,000 clones; less than 95% were observed only once. Around 1.5% of the sample lies in the top ten. The sample here was peripheral blood, taken in the third trimester of pregnancy. Every receptor here comes from a female donor with multiple sclerosis, enrolled in a pregnancy study.

In DNA form, the CDR3 reads TGTGCCAGCTCGGTGAACACCGGGGAGCTGTTTTTT. Amino acids: CASSVNTGELFF. The J gene is TRBJ2-2, the V gene TRBV6-6, with D hard to call. CDR3 length: 12 amino acids. Germline V gene lookup returns CDR1 MNHNY and CDR2 SVGAGI (reference sequence). Trimming removed 8 bases at V and 1 base at J, with 5 bases between.

The chain carries TRBV30 and TRBJ1-3; D may be TRBD1 (5 bases). CDR1 is GTSNPN, CDR2 SVGIG, per germline (reference sequence). This CDR3 region has 15 residues. V was cut by 6 bases and J by 0 bases, with 15 bases left in between. The CDR3 sequence: CACHPRRGSGNTIYF. CDR3 bases: TGTGCCTGCCACCCACGTAGGGGCTCTGGAAACACCATATATTTT.

The CDR3 DNA sequence: TGTGCCTGGAGTGTAAGGGGGCGCGATGAGCAGTTCTTC. Translation: CAWSVRGRDEQFF. This chain uses TRBV30 with TRBJ2-1; 7 bases line up with TRBD1. The J segment lost 8 bases and the V segment lost 0 bases, leaving 4 bases of the junction unmatched. The germline CDR1 and CDR2 sequences are GTSNPN and SVGIG (reference sequence). CDR3 length: 13 amino acids. Using reference TRBV30 and TRBJ2-1 for the parts outside the CDR3, the full variable domain is SQTIHQWPATLVQPVGSPLSLECTVEGTSNPNLYWYRQAAGRGLQLLFYSVGIGQISSEVPQNLSASRPQDRQFILSSKKLLLSDSGFYLCAWSVRGRDEQFFGPGTRLTVL.

The J gene is TRBJ2-3, the V gene TRBV2; TRBD2 aligns across 7 bases. Germline CDR1 is SNHLY and CDR2 is FYNNEI. Trimming cost V 5 bases and J 1 base; bases outside gene matches: 6. The CDR3 is 15 amino acids. CDR3 protein: CASSYPGGGTDTQYF. In DNA form, the CDR3 reads TGTGCCAGCAGTTACCCGGGGGGAGGCACAGATACGCAGTATTTT.

This chain links TRBV18 with TRBJ1-2; 8 bases align to TRBD1. From germline, CDR1 is KGHSH and CDR2 LQKENI. The junction had 8 bases not matched to a gene; V was cut back by 6 bases and J by 8 bases. CDR3 size: 13 residues. In DNA, the CDR3 is TGTGCCAGCTCCCCAGACAGGGGAAGCGGCTACACCTTC. Translating gives CASSPDRGSGYTF.

The chain couples TRBV12-5 to TRBJ1-2, with D perhaps matching TRBD1 (6 bases). V lost 4 bases and J 8 bases, leaving 17 bases between the germline ends. Germline CDR1 is LGHNT and CDR2 is FRNRAP. The CDR3 length is 14 residues. The CDR3 region is CASGSGGRVRGYTF. The CDR3 nucleotides are TGTGCTAGTGGTTCGGGGGGGCGGGTTCGGGGCTACACCTTC.

The chain uses TRBV18 and TRBJ1-1; possible D gene TRBD1, 6 bases. Per germline, CDR1 KGHSH and CDR2 LQKENI. The CDR3 has 18 amino acids. V lost 5 bases and J 5 bases, leaving 27 bases between the germline ends. The CDR3 loop reads CASSSSPGGRREGTEAFF. Written as DNA, the CDR3 is TGTGCCAGCTCATCAAGCCCCGGGGGGCGCCGCGAGGGGACTGAAGCTTTCTTT.

V and J are TRBV9 and TRBJ1-1; the D gene is possibly TRBD1 (6 bases). This CDR3 spans 14 amino acids. CDR1 is SGDLS, CDR2 YYNGEE, per germline. Trimming removed 4 bases at V and 11 bases at J, with 21 bases between. This CDR3 is CASSPRQDPIGAFF. For the CDR3, the DNA is TGTGCCAGCAGCCCTAGACAGGACCCTATAGGGGCTTTCTTT.

CDR3 nucleotide sequence: TGTGCCAGCAGCTCGGCGGGACTAGCGGACTACGAGCAGTACTTC. This gives the protein CASSSAGLADYEQYF. The chain has TRBV5-4 and TRBJ2-7, with 11 nucleotides matching TRBD2. Unmatched junction bases numbered 5, after V lost 3 bases and J lost 3 bases. Per germline, CDR1 SGHNT and CDR2 YYREEE (reference sequence). The CDR3 extends over 15 amino acids.

This chain links TRBV29-1 with TRBJ1-4, with a possible D match to TRBD1 (6 bases). The V gene's germline CDR1 is SQVTM and CDR2 ANQGSEA. The ends were cut back, 3 bases at V and 8 bases at J, with 13 bases in the middle. This CDR3 spans 13 amino acids. The CDR3 nucleotides are TGCAGCGTTGATCAACCCGGGACAGAAAAACTGTTTTTT. Its translation is CSVDQPGTEKLFF.

The gene calls are TRBV2 and TRBJ1-3; 7 bases line up with TRBD1. Germline CDR1 is SNHLY and CDR2 is FYNNEI. V lost 6 bases, J lost 1 base, and 9 bases stayed unmatched. This CDR3 contains 16 residues. CDR3: CASRRQGGLSGNTIYF. CDR3 bases: TGTGCCAGCAGACGACAGGGTGGATTGTCTGGAAACACCATATATTTT.

Here the CDR3 reads CASSSLQWEAAFF. CDR3 sequence (DNA): TGTGCCAGCAGTTCCCTCCAGTGGGAGGCGGCTTTCTTT. The chain couples TRBV6-6 to TRBJ1-1; D remains unclear. Germline loops: CDR1 MNHNY, CDR2 SVGAGI (reference sequence). CDR3 length equals 13 residues. V dropped 4 bases and J dropped 11 bases, with 17 bases sitting between them.

The chain recombines TRBV5-1 with TRBJ2-3; the match to TRBD2 covers 7 bases. The V and J ends lost 2 bases and 2 bases, in that order; junction bases with no gene match: 8. The CDR3 sequence is 16 residues long. Germline lookup yields CDR1 SGHRS and CDR2 YFSETQ. In nucleotides, the CDR3 is TGCGCCAGCAGCTTTAGCGGGTTGACCGACACAGATACGCAGTATTTT. Protein product: CASSFSGLTDTDTQYF.

The chain joins TRBV5-4 to TRBJ2-1; D is uncertain. Trimming removed 0 bases from V and 4 bases from J, with 8 bases in between. Germline CDR1 is SGHNT and CDR2 is YYREEE (reference sequence). CDR3 length: 14 amino acids. CDR3 residues: CASSLDGGYNEQFF. The CDR3 coding sequence is TGTGCCAGCAGCTTGGATGGCGGTTACAATGAGCAGTTCTTC.